These 2 T cell receptor beta chains came from one sample sequenced in a study of T-cell memory formation after mild COVID-19. TCRdb passed the 5' RACE reads through MiXCR, listing each CDR3 protein once. The repertoire holds about 90,000 distinct CDR3 sequences, with approximately 13% as singletons. The sample consisted of PBMCs or a T cell subset sorted from them (not recorded which). The origin of the receptors is an adult woman who had mild COVID-19 (a few samples of this study predate the infection). Cell type and time point are not known.

This clonotype has more than one count but fewer than ten. J is TRBJ2-1 and V is TRBV7-9, with D uncertain. CDR1 SEHNR and CDR2 FQNEAQ come from the germline V gene (reference sequence). Trimming pared 4 bases from V and 9 bases from J, leaving 7 bases between. The CDR3 is made up of 11 amino acids. CDR3 nucleotides: TGTGCCAGCAGCTCTACTGCTGAGCAGTTCTTC. Protein: CASSSTAEQFF. Together with reference TRBV7-9 and TRBJ2-1, the CDR3 gives the full variable domain: DTGVSQNPRHKITKRGQNVTFRCDPISEHNRLYWYRQTLGQGPEFLTYFQNEAQLEKSRLLSDRFSAERPKGSFSTLEIQRTEQGDSAMYLCASSSTAEQFFGPGTRLTVL.

This clonotype was found a few times. The chain carries TRBV12-3 or TRBV12-4 and TRBJ2-7, with D hard to call. V shed 2 bases and J shed 5 bases, with 10 bases lying between them. The CDR3 covers 13 residues. CDR3 protein: CASSLSRWDEQYF. The CDR3 nucleotides are TGTGCCAGCAGTTTATCTAGGTGGGACGAGCAGTACTTC.